The 29 T cell receptor beta chains below come from one sample, sequenced in a study of shared clonotypes between healthy human individuals. Here immunoSEQ multiplex PCR was the method, and the copy in TCRdb shows in-frame clones only, minus some. The data contain fewer than 550,000 clones, 75% to 80% of them singletons. Sequencing was done on a sample of PBMCs. The source of these receptors is a woman aged 40 to 50 in good health. Some clones in this sample may be carry-over from other donors' samples.

The chain links TRBV2 to TRBJ2-5, with 9 bases fitting TRBD1. CDR1 is SNHLY, CDR2 FYNNEI, per germline. Germline trimming cut 10 bases from V and 1 base from J; bases unmatched to any gene: 10. The CDR3 covers 15 residues. This CDR3 reads CANPPRQGGQETQYF. The CDR3 DNA is TGTGCCAACCCCCCGAGACAGGGGGGCCAAGAGACCCAGTACTTC.

This clone was counted between two and nine times. The rearrangement links TRBV27 to TRBJ2-5, with 14 bases that match TRBD2. Trimming took 6 bases from V and 5 from J; bases not matched to a gene: 8. The CDR3 has 16 residues. Looked up from germline, CDR1 is MNHEY and CDR2 is SMNVEV (reference sequence). The CDR3 region has the DNA TGTGCCAGCAGACTGGGACTAGCGGGAGATCGGGAGACCCAGTACTTC. Translating gives CASRLGLAGDRETQYF.

The chain has TRBV28 and TRBJ1-6; no definite D call. The CDR3 has 12 amino acids. The ends were cut back, 2 bases at V and 11 bases at J, with 7 bases in the middle. The germline V gene has CDR1 MDHEN and CDR2 SYDVKM. CDR3 DNA: TGTGCCAGCAGTTTAAGGGTTGCACCCCTCCACTTT. It specifies CASSLRVAPLHF.

J is TRBJ2-6 and V is TRBV7-9, with D hard to call. CDR1 SEHNR and CDR2 FQNEAQ come from the germline V gene (reference sequence). Trimming took off 10 bases at V and 2 bases at J, with 12 bases between the two ends. CDR3 length equals 14 residues. CDR3 DNA: TGTGCCAACCCTCCGGCTCCTGGGGCCAACGTCCTGACTTTC. Encoded protein: CANPPAPGANVLTF. Full variable domain (rest looked up from reference TRBV7-9 and TRBJ2-6): DTGVSQNPRHKITKRGQNVTFRCDPISEHNRLYWYRQTLGQGPEFLTYFQNEAQLEKSRLLSDRFSAERPKGSFSTLEIQRTEQGDSAMYLCANPPAPGANVLTFGAGSRLTVL.

In its sample, this clone was seen a few times. The rearrangement joins TRBV27 to TRBJ2-1; TRBD2 matches at 12 bases. The V gene end was trimmed by 6 bases and the J gene end by 1 base; junction bases not matched to a gene: 1. From germline, CDR1 is MNHEY and CDR2 SMNVEV (reference sequence). The CDR3 is 15 residues long. The CDR3 loop reads CASSLAGGSYNEQFF. Here the CDR3 DNA reads TGTGCCAGCAGCCTAGCGGGAGGGTCCTACAATGAGCAGTTCTTC.

The chain recombines TRBV5-1 with TRBJ1-5; tentative D call: TRBD1 (5 bases). Germline V gives CDR1 SGHRS, CDR2 YFSETQ. With 4 bases removed from V and 5 bases from J, the gap between germline ends came to 13 bases. The CDR3 is 14 residues long. CDR3 in amino acids: CASSIGEGDQPQHF. The CDR3 DNA follows: TGCGCCAGCAGCATAGGGGAGGGAGATCAGCCCCAGCATTTT. Drawing the rest from reference TRBV5-1 and TRBJ1-5, the complete variable domain is KAGVTQTPRYLIKTRGQQVTLSCSPISGHRSVSWYQQTPGQGLQFLFEYFSETQRNKGNFPGRFSGRQFSNSRSEMNVSTLELGDSALYLCASSIGEGDQPQHFGDGTRLSIL.

The rearrangement uses TRBV4-1 and TRBJ2-2; D gene ambiguous. V was shortened by 4 bases and J by 2 bases, with 17 bases between the two germline ends. CDR1 and CDR2 (germline): MGHRA, YSYEKL. The CDR3 is made up of 17 amino acids. The CDR3 loop reads CASSPLNYGGNTGELFF. The CDR3, as DNA: TGCGCCAGCAGCCCCCTTAACTATGGCGGAAACACCGGGGAGCTGTTTTTT.

This clone was observed a few times. This rearrangement joins TRBV19 to TRBJ1-1; no definite D call. The germline V gene encodes CDR1 LNHDA and CDR2 SQIVND (reference sequence). V lost 5 bases to trimming and J lost 1 base, with 5 bases between them. This CDR3 spans 12 amino acids. The CDR3 bases are TGTGCCAGTAGTCAACAGAACACTGAAGCTTTCTTT. Encoded protein: CASSQQNTEAFF.

This clone was recorded a few times. The V and J genes are TRBV6-5 and TRBJ2-5; D call uncertain. The DNA end favors TRBJ2-7, so the J call may be wrong. The CDR3 runs 12 residues. Germline V gives CDR1 MNHEY, CDR2 SVGAGI. The CDR3 loop reads CASSHREGEQYF. For the CDR3, the DNA is TGTGCCAGCAGTCACCGAGAAGGCGAGCAGTACTTC.

The chain uses TRBV27 and TRBJ1-1, with TRBD1 identical over 7 bases. Looked up from germline, CDR1 is MNHEY and CDR2 is SMNVEV (reference sequence). V lost 6 bases, J lost 0 bases, and 4 bases stayed unmatched. CDR3 length: 14 amino acids. In DNA, the CDR3 is TGTGCCAGCAGCAAGGGACAGTTGAACACTGAAGCTTTCTTT. Protein product: CASSKGQLNTEAFF.

The V gene is TRBV7-9, the J gene TRBJ1-1; D not resolved. Germline assignment: CDR1 SEHNR and CDR2 FQNEAQ (reference sequence). The CDR3 totals 13 residues. Trimming removed 3 bases at V and 5 bases at J, with 10 bases between. For the CDR3, the DNA is TGTGCCAGCAGCTTGGGCAGAAAAACTGAAGCTTTCTTT. Translated: CASSLGRKTEAFF.

The V gene is TRBV7-3, the J gene TRBJ2-5, with D maybe TRBD1 (6 bases). CDR3 length: 14 residues. Per germline, CDR1 SGHTA and CDR2 FQGTGA. V lost 5 bases, J lost 2 bases, and 12 bases lay in between. CDR3 in amino acids: CASSAQGIQETQYF. The CDR3 region has the DNA TGTGCCAGCAGCGCACAGGGCATTCAAGAGACCCAGTACTTC.

This chain joins TRBV5-4 and TRBJ1-3; D is perhaps TRBD1 (5 bases). Between the trimmed V and J ends, which lost 3 bases and 0 bases, there was a span of 13 bases. This CDR3 is 16 amino acids long. CDR1 is SGHNT and CDR2 is YYREEE in the germline V gene (reference sequence). The CDR3 nucleotides are TGTGCCAGCAGCTCCCCCGCGGGGGGCTCTGGAAACACCATATATTTT. Translated, it gives CASSSPAGGSGNTIYF. Using reference TRBV5-4 and TRBJ1-3 for the parts outside the CDR3, the full variable domain is ETGVTQSPTHLIKTRGQQVTLRCSSQSGHNTVSWYQQALGQGPQFIFQYYREEENGRGNFPPRFSGLQFPNYSSELNVNALELDDSALYLCASSSPAGGSGNTIYFGEGSWLTVV.

The V call is TRBV2, the J call TRBJ2-5, with D uncertain. In germline, CDR1 is SNHLY, CDR2 FYNNEI. Trimming stripped 2 bases from V and 6 bases from J, with 1 base between. The CDR3 length is 10 residues. The CDR3 loop reads CASSEKTQYF. CDR3 bases: TGTGCCAGCAGTGAAAAGACCCAGTACTTC.

This clone was counted once. The V gene is TRBV2, the J gene TRBJ1-1; TRBD1 matches 7 bases. The CDR3 loop spans 12 amino acids. V shed 8 bases and J 7 bases; nucleotides not matched to a gene: 7. Per the germline V gene, CDR1 is SNHLY and CDR2 is FYNNEI. In DNA form, the CDR3 reads TGTGCCAGCTGGGGGACAGTTGGTGAAGCTTTCTTT. Protein sequence: CASWGTVGEAFF.

The CDR3, as DNA: TGTGCCAGTAGGAGGACAGGGGGTGGCTATGGCTACACCTTC. Protein product: CASRRTGGGYGYTF. The rearrangement uses TRBV19 and TRBJ1-2; 10 bases line up with TRBD1. V shed 6 bases, J shed 4 bases, and the junction held 5 bases outside the gene matches. Germline loops: CDR1 LNHDA, CDR2 SQIVND (reference sequence). The CDR3 has 14 amino acids.

CDR3 protein: CASSPAGYLSYNEQFF. CDR3 bases: TGTGCCAGCAGTCCAGCGGGTTATCTCTCCTACAATGAGCAGTTCTTC. This chain connects TRBV27 to TRBJ2-1, with a weak D call TRBD2 (6 bases). V was shortened by 5 bases and J by 0 bases, with 14 bases between the two germline ends. The CDR3 length is 16 residues. Germline V gene lookup returns CDR1 MNHEY and CDR2 SMNVEV (reference sequence).

This clone appeared a few times. The rearrangement links TRBV30 to TRBJ2-2; D is unclear. The CDR3 contains 11 residues. The V gene's germline CDR1 is GTSNPN and CDR2 SVGIG (reference sequence). V lost 5 bases, J lost 6 bases, and 7 bases lay in between. The CDR3 DNA sequence: TGTGCCTGGGGCCCGGCCGGGGAGCTGTTTTTT. Protein sequence: CAWGPAGELFF. The full variable domain, completed using reference TRBV30 and TRBJ2-2, is SQTIHQWPATLVQPVGSPLSLECTVEGTSNPNLYWYRQAAGRGLQLLFYSVGIGQISSEVPQNLSASRPQDRQFILSSKKLLLSDSGFYLCAWGPAGELFFGEGSRLTVL.

The V call is TRBV5-1, the J call TRBJ2-5; the D call may be TRBD1 or TRBD2 (6 bases each). Germline assignment: CDR1 SGHRS and CDR2 YFSETQ. Trimming left V 6 bases short and J 5 bases short, with 20 bases between. The CDR3 covers 15 residues. This CDR3 reads CASKKGGWVEETQYF. CDR3 bases: TGCGCCAGCAAAAAGGGGGGATGGGTAGAGGAGACCCAGTACTTC.

The chain couples TRBV30 to TRBJ1-6; 7 nucleotides align to TRBD1. J lost 11 bases, V lost 2 bases, and 9 bases had no gene match. This CDR3 is 14 amino acids long. Germline V CDR1 and CDR2: GTSNPN, SVGIG (reference sequence). This CDR3 is CAWSTRQGLPPLHF. In nucleotides, the CDR3 is TGTGCCTGGAGTACCCGACAGGGATTGCCACCCCTCCACTTT.

The chain has TRBV6-4 and TRBJ2-2, with 11 positions matching TRBD2. Germline trimming cut 6 bases from V and 2 bases from J; bases unmatched to any gene: 5. The CDR3 has 16 amino acids. Germline V gene data show CDR1 as MRHNA and CDR2 as SNTAGT. This CDR3 reads CASSRTSGSNTGELFF. CDR3 coding DNA: TGTGCCAGCAGCCGCACTAGCGGGAGTAACACCGGGGAGCTGTTTTTT.

This clone was counted at least ten times. This rearrangement joins TRBV19 to TRBJ1-2, with D maybe TRBD1 (5 bases). Between the trimmed V and J ends, which lost 5 bases and 4 bases, there was a span of 23 bases. In germline, CDR1 is LNHDA, CDR2 SQIVND (reference sequence). This CDR3 is 17 amino acids long. In DNA form, the CDR3 reads TGTGCCAGTAGTGGATTTGCAGGGACCGGGGGTGGCTATGGCTACACCTTC. This codes for CASSGFAGTGGGYGYTF.

V is TRBV2 and J is TRBJ1-6; no reliable D call. The germline V and J ends were trimmed by 2 bases and 10 bases, with 9 bases remaining between them. The CDR3 sequence is 13 residues long. CDR1 is SNHLY, CDR2 FYNNEI, per germline. The CDR3 DNA reads as TGTGCCAGCAGTGAAAACGCGGGGTCACCCCTCCACTTT. Translated: CASSENAGSPLHF.

V gene TRBV18 combines with J gene TRBJ2-7; a possible D gene is TRBD2 (5 bases). The CDR3 has 18 amino acids. V lost 3 bases and J 5 bases, leaving 26 bases between the germline ends. Germline V gives CDR1 KGHSH, CDR2 LQKENI. DNA of the CDR3: TGTGCCAGCTCACCTTTGGCCTATTCCCGGGAATATTACCACGAGCAGTACTTC. It codes for CASSPLAYSREYYHEQYF. The variable domain in full, with the rest retrieved from reference TRBV18 and TRBJ2-7, is NAGVMQNPRHLVRRRGQEARLRCSPMKGHSHVYWYRQLPEEGLKFMVYLQKENIIDESGMPKERFSAEFPKEGPSILRIQQVVRGDSAAYFCASSPLAYSREYYHEQYFGPGTRLTVT.

The genes are TRBV7-9 and TRBJ2-3, with D maybe TRBD2 (6 bases). The V gene lost 5 bases and the J gene lost 2 bases, with 14 bases spanning the gap. This CDR3 region has 15 residues. Germline CDR1 reads SEHNR; CDR2 reads FQNEAQ (reference sequence). The CDR3, as DNA: TGTGCCAGCAGCCTCCAACAGCGGGCCACAGATACGCAGTATTTT. Translating it yields CASSLQQRATDTQYF.

The chain joins TRBV7-2 to TRBJ2-2; tentative D call: TRBD2 (5 bases). The CDR3 length is 15 residues. Germline V CDR1 and CDR2: SGHTA, FQGNSA. The V gene lost 5 bases and the J gene lost 5 bases, with 15 bases spanning the gap. Here the CDR3 reads CASSALRDRTGELFF. CDR3 coding DNA: TGTGCCAGCAGCGCCCTACGGGATCGGACCGGGGAGCTGTTTTTT.

V and J are TRBV4-2 and TRBJ1-5, with D possibly TRBD1 on 5 matching bases. Trimming removed 0 bases from V and 0 bases from J, with 9 bases in between. The CDR3 runs 16 residues. Germline V CDR1 and CDR2: LGHNA, YNFKEQ. CDR3 bases: TGTGCCAGCAGCCAAGATGGGGCTTATAGCAATCAGCCCCAGCATTTT. It translates to CASSQDGAYSNQPQHF.

This clone was observed a few times. The chain is built from TRBV27 and TRBJ2-5; perhaps D is TRBD1 or TRBD2 (5 bases each). Germline V gene sequence: CDR1 MNHEY, CDR2 SMNVEV (reference sequence). CDR3 size: 13 residues. V dropped 3 bases and J dropped 5 bases, with 10 bases sitting between them. In DNA, the CDR3 is TGTGCCAGCAGTTTGATGGGGGTCGAGACCCAGTACTTC. Residues: CASSLMGVETQYF.

Note on this clone: Since a far larger clone is one base different, this is likely a read error. The V and J genes are TRBV30 and TRBJ2-7; 9 bases are a match to TRBD2. The germline V gene has CDR1 GTSNPN and CDR2 SVGIG (reference sequence). The CDR3 spans 15 residues. The CDR3 region has the DNA TGTGCCTGGAGTGTACGGCGGGAGGGCTTCTACGGGCAGTACTTC. This gives the protein CAWSVRREGFYGQYF.